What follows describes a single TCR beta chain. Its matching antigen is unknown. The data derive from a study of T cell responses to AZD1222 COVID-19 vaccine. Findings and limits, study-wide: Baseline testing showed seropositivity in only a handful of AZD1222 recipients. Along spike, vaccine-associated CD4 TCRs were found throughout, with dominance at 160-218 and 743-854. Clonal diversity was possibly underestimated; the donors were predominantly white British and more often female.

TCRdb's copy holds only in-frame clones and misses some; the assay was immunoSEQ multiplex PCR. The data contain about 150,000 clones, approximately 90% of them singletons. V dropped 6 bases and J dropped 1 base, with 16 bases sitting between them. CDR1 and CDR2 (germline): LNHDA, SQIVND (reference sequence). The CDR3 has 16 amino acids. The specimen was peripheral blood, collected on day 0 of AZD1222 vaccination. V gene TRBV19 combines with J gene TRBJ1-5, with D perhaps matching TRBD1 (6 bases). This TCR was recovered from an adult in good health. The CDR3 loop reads CASSTGQFPSNQPQHF. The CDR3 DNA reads TGTGCCAGTAGCACTGGACAGTTCCCAAGCAATCAGCCCCAGCATTTT.